This record covers a single TCR beta chain. Its antigen is not identified. Sequencing used immunoSEQ multiplex PCR; TCRdb keeps in-frame clones, though not all of them. Of about 30,000 clones in the sample, 95% to 96% were seen once. This specimen belongs to a study of regulatory and conventional T cells in RAG deficiency. Study-level findings and limits: Patient subsets had shorter CDR3s; Omenn Treg-Tconv overlap exceeded 90%.

Conventional CD4+ T cells were sorted from blood as CD25-low CD127-high cells. A further study also used this sample, focusing on regulatory T cells. That study reports: Primers: 52 TRBV forward and 13 TRBJ reverse. In patients, unique TRB V-J pairs were restricted and V/J usage skewed, especially in Tregs.

The sequence derives from a human donor in good health. What was sequenced was CD25- CD4+ T cells sorted from blood.

The CDR3 DNA reads as TGTGCCAGCAGGCAAGGGAGGGCTAATGAAAAACTGTTTTTT. It codes for CASRQGRANEKLFF. The chain joins TRBV6-5 to TRBJ1-4; no definite D call. V was cut by 6 bases and J by 3 bases, with 11 bases left in between. The germline gives CDR1 MNHEY, CDR2 SVGAGI. The CDR3 length is 14 residues.